This paragraph reports one T cell receptor beta chain. Its target is unknown. This specimen belongs to a study of CD8+CD57+ T cells in acquired aplastic anemia. Study summary: Quantities of DNA derived from sorted CD4+ and CD8+ cells averaged approximately 3 ug. Read counts for CD4+ cells (from healthy donors) averaged about 10.8 million. Study-wide results and limits: The same twenty-nine CD8+ CDR3 sequences occurred in patients and in controls. Patients were compared with controls for CD8+ Simpson's diversity, and no significant difference emerged.

Trimming at V came to 4 bases and at J to 1 base, leaving 12 bases not matched to a gene. This CDR3 spans 18 amino acids. Germline CDR1 and CDR2: SGDLS and YYNGEE. Investigators profiled TCR beta VDJ and CDR3 from genomic DNA template. Each CDR3 protein is one row after TCRdb ran MiXCR on the reads. This table has about 81,000 distinct CDR3 sequences, over 35% appearing once. The specimen sequenced was sorted CD4+, CD8+, or CD8+CD57+ T cells (not recorded which) from PBMCs. The TCR comes from a human donor in good health, serving as a control. This sequence joins TRBV9 and TRBJ2-2; 8 nucleotides align to TRBD1. DNA of the CDR3: TGTGCCAGCAGCCCACGACAAAGTGGGACAGGGAACACCGGGGAGCTGTTTTTT. Protein: CASSPRQSGTGNTGELFF.